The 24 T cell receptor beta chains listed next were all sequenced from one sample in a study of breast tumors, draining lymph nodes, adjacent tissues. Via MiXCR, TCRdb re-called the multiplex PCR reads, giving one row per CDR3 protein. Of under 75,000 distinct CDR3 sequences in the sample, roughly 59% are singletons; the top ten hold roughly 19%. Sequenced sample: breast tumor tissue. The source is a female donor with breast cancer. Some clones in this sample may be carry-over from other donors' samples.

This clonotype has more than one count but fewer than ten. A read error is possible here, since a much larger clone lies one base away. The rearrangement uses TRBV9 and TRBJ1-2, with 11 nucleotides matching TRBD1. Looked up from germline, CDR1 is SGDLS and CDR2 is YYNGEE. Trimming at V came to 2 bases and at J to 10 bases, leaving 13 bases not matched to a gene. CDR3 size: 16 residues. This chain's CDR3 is CASSVGAGTGGGAYTF. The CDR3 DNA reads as TGTGCCAGCAGCGTGGGAGCTGGGACAGGGGGTGGAGCCTACACCTTC. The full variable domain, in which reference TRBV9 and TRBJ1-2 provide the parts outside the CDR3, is DSGVTQTPKHLITATGQRVTLRCSPRSGDLSVYWYQQSLDQGLQFLIQYYNGEERAKGNILERFSAQQFPDLHSELNLSSLELGDSALYFCASSVGAGTGGGAYTFGSGTRLTVV.

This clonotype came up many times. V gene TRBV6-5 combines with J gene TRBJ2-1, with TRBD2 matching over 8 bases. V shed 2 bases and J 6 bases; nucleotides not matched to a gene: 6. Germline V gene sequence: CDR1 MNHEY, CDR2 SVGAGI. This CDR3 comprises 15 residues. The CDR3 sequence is CASSYRTSLGNEQFF. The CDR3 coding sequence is TGTGCCAGCAGTTACCGGACTAGCTTGGGCAATGAGCAGTTCTTC.

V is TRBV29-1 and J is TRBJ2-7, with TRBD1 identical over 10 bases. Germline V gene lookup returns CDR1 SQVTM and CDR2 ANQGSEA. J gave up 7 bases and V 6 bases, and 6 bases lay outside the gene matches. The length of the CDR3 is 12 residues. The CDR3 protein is CSVEGQGREQYF. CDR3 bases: TGCAGCGTAGAGGGACAGGGGAGGGAGCAGTACTTC.

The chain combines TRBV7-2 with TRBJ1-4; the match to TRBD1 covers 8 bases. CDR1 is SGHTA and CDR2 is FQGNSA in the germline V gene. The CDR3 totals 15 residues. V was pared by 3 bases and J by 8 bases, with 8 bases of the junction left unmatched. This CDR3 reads CASSFRQGWDEKLFF. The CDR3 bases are TGTGCCAGCAGCTTTAGACAGGGGTGGGACGAAAAACTGTTTTTT.

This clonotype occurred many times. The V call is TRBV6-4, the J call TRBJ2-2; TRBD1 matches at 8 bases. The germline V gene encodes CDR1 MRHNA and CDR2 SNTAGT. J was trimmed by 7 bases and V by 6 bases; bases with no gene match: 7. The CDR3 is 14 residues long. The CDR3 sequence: CASSSDRGGGELFF. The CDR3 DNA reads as TGTGCCAGCAGCTCCGACAGGGGAGGCGGGGAGCTGTTTTTT.

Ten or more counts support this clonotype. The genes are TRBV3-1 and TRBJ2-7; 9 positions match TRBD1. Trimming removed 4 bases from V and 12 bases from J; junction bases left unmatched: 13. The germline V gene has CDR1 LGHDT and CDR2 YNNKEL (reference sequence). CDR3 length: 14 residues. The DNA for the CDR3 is TGTGCCAGCAGCCCCCGGGACAGGGAAGGCGCGACGTACTTC. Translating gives CASSPRDREGATYF.

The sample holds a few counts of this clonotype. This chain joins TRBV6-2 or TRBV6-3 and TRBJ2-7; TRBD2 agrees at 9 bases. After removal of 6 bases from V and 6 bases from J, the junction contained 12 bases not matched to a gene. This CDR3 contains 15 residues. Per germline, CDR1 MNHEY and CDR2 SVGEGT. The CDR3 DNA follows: TGTGCCAGCAGCCTGGGACTAGCCCAATACGGCGAGCAGTACTTC. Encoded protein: CASSLGLAQYGEQYF.

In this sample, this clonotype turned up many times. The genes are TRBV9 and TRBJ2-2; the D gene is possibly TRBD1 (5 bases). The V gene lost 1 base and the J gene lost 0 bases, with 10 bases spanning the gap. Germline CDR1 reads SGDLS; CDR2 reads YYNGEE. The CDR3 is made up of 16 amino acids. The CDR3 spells CASSVRIGANTGELFF. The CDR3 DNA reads TGTGCCAGCAGCGTAAGAATAGGGGCGAACACCGGGGAGCTGTTTTTT.

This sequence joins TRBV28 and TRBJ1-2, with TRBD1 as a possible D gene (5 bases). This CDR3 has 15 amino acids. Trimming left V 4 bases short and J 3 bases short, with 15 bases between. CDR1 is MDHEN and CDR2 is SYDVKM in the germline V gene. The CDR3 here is CASSSQGGDDYGYTF. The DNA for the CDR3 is TGTGCCAGCAGTTCCCAGGGCGGTGATGACTATGGCTACACCTTC.

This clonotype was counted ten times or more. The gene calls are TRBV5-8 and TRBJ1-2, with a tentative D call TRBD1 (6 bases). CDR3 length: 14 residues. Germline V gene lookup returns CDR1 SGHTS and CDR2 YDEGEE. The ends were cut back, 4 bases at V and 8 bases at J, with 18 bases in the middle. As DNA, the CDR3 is TGTGCCAGCAGCGTTAACACAGGGCCAGGGGGCTACACCTTC. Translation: CASSVNTGPGGYTF.

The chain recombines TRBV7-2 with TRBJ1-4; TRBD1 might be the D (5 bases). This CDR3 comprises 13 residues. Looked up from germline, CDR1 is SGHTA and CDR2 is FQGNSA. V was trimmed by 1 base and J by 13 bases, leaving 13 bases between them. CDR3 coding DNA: TGTGCCAGCAGCTTAGGGGACGCGGATCCACTGTTTTTT. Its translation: CASSLGDADPLFF.

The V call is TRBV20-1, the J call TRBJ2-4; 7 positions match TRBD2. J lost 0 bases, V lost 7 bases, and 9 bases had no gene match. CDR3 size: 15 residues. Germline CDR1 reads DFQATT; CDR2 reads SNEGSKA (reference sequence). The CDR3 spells CSDRGGSGAKNIQYF. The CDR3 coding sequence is TGCAGTGACCGAGGCGGGAGCGGAGCCAAAAACATTCAGTACTTC.

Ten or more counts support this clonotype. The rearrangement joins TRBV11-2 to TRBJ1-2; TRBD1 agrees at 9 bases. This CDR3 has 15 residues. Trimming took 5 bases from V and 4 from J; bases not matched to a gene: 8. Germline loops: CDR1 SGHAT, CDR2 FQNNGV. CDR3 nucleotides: TGTGCCAGCAGCGGTACCGGGACAGGGACCTATGGCTACACCTTC. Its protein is CASSGTGTGTYGYTF.

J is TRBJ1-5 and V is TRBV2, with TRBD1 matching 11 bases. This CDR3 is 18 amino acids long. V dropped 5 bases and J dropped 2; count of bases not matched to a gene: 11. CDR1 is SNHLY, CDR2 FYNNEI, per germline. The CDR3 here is CASSIRDRGSDGNQPQHF. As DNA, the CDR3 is TGTGCCAGCAGTATTAGGGACAGGGGGAGTGACGGCAATCAGCCCCAGCATTTT.

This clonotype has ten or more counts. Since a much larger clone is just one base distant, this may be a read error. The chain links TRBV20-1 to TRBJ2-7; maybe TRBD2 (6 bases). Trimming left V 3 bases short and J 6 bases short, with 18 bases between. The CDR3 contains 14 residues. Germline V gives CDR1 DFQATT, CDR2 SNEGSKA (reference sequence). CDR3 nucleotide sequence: TGCAGTGCTAGTCCCGGGTCCGGAGGGTCCGAGCAGTACTTC. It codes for CSASPGSGGSEQYF.

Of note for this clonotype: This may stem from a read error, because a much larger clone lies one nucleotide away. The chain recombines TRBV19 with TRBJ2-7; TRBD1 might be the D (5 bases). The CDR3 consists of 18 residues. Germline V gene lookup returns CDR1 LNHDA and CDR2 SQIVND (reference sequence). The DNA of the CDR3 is TGTGCCAGTAGCACCCTATTGGCGACAGATTTAAGCTCCTACGAGCCGTACTTC. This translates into CASSTLLATDLSSYEPYF.

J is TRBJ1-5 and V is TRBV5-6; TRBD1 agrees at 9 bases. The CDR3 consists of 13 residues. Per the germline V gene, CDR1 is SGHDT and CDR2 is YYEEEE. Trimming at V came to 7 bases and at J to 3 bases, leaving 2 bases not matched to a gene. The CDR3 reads CASRDRVNQPQHF. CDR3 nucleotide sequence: TGTGCCAGCCGGGACAGGGTCAATCAGCCCCAGCATTTT.

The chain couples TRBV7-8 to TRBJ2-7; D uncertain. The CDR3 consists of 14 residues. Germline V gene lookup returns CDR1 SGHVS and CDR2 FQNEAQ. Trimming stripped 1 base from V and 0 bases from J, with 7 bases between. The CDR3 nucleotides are TGTGCCAGCAGCTTAGTAGTAAGCTCCTACGAGCAGTACTTC. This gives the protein CASSLVVSSYEQYF.

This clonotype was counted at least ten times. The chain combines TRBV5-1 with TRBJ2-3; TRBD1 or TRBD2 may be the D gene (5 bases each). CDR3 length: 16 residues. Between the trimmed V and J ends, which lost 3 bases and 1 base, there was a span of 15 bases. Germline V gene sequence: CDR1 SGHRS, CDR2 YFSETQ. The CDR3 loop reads CASSSFTGTGTDTQYF. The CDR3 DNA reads TGCGCCAGCAGCTCCTTCACCGGGACGGGCACAGATACGCAGTATTTT. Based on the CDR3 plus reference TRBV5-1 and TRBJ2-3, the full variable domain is KAGVTQTPRYLIKTRGQQVTLSCSPISGHRSVSWYQQTPGQGLQFLFEYFSETQRNKGNFPGRFSGRQFSNSRSEMNVSTLELGDSALYLCASSSFTGTGTDTQYFGPGTRLTVL.

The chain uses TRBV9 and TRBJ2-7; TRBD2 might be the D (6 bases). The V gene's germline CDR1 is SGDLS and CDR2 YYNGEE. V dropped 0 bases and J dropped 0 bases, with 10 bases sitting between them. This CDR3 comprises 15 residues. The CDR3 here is CASSVASDSSYEQYF. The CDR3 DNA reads TGTGCCAGCAGCGTAGCTAGCGATAGCTCCTACGAGCAGTACTTC.

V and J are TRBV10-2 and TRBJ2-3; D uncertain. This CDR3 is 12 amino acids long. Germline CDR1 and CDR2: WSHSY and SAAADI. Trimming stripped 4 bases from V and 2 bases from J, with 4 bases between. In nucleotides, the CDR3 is TGCGCCAGCAGTGGCATCACAGATACGCAGTATTTT. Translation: CASSGITDTQYF.

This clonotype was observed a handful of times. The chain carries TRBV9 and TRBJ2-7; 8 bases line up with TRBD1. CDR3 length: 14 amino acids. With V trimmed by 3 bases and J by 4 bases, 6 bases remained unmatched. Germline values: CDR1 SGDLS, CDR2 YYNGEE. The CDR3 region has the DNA TGTGCCAGCAGCGCGGGACAGGCGACTTACGAGCAGTACTTC. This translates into CASSAGQATYEQYF. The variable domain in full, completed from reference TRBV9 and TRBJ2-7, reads DSGVTQTPKHLITATGQRVTLRCSPRSGDLSVYWYQQSLDQGLQFLIQYYNGEERAKGNILERFSAQQFPDLHSELNLSSLELGDSALYFCASSAGQATYEQYFGPGTRLTVT.

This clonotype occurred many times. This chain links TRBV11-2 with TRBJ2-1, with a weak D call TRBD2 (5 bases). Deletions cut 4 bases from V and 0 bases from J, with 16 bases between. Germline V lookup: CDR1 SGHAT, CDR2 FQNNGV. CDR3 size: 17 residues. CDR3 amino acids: CASSSSGVGSSYNEQFF. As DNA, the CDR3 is TGTGCCAGCAGCTCCTCCGGGGTGGGGAGCTCCTACAATGAGCAGTTCTTC.

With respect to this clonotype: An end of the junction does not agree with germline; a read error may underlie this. The CDR3 reads CASSHSILSGANEELFF. DNA for the CDR3: TGTGCCAGCAGTCACTCGATATTATCGGGAGCTAATGAAGAACTGTTTTTT. The chain recombines TRBV6-5 with TRBJ1-4; no reliable D call. CDR3 length: 17 amino acids. Germline CDR1 and CDR2: MNHEY and SVGAGI.